The rows below give T cell receptor beta chains drawn from one sample of a study of sequential checkpoint blockade in melanoma. The repertoire was sequenced with immunoSEQ multiplex PCR; TCRdb's copy has only in-frame clones and lacks some. In the table there are 6,000 to 9,000 clones, about 28% of which are singletons. Sequences were derived from tumor tissue (inferred from file names), sampled from a patient given nivolumab and ipilimumab in sequence. The receptors come from a human donor with melanoma. Each CDR3 is given with its conserved first and last residue. D genes are given only for firm matches. Part of the rows lack a size; the others show once, few, many or a class for expanded clones.

CDR3 length,D gene,J gene,V gene,clone size,CDR3 protein,CDR3 DNA
15,TRBD1,TRBJ1-1,TRBV11-3,medium-sized,CASSWGQGARTEAFF,TGTGCCAGCAGCTGGGGACAGGGGGCGCGGACTGAAGCTTTCTTT
14,-,TRBJ2-1,TRBV9,few,CASSPRWSYNEQFF,TGTGCCAGCAGCCCGCGGTGGTCCTACAATGAGCAGTTCTTC
12,-,TRBJ2-1,TRBV30,few,CAWAHSYNEQFF,TGTGCCTGGGCTCACTCCTACAATGAGCAGTTCTTC
12,-,TRBJ1-5,TRBV19,-,CASSIRSSPQHF,TGTGCCAGTAGTATCAGAAGTTCGCCCCAGCATTTT
15,TRBD1,TRBJ1-1,TRBV6-8,-,CASSDPGQGDTEAFF,TGTGCCAGCAGCGACCCGGGACAGGGTGATACTGAAGCTTTCTTT
14,-,TRBJ1-2,TRBV18,-,CASSPEADNYGYTF,TGTGCCAGCTCACCAGAGGCAGATAACTATGGCTACACCTTC
13,TRBD1,TRBJ2-7,TRBV6-8,-,CASKVTGVDEQYF,TGTGCCAGCAAGGTGACAGGGGTCGACGAGCAGTACTTC
18,TRBD2,TRBJ2-2,TRBV19,-,CASSIGPAGGPVSGELFF,TGTGCCAGTAGTATAGGCCCAGCGGGAGGGCCCGTCAGCGGGGAGCTGTTTTTT
12,-,TRBJ2-1,TRBV6-8,-,CASSPGSSEQFF,TGTGCCAGCAGTCCAGGGAGCAGTGAGCAGTTCTTC
17,TRBD1,TRBJ1-2,TRBV30,-,CAGDGSAKADTGDGYTF,TGTGCCGGTGATGGATCCGCCAAAGCCGATACAGGGGATGGCTACACCTTC
15,TRBD1,TRBJ2-6,TRBV11-3,many,CASSLTGAGANVLTF,TGTGCCAGCAGCCTGACAGGGGCTGGGGCCAACGTCCTGACTTTC
13,-,TRBJ1-1,TRBV6-8,few,CATRLWTDTEAFF,TGTGCCACTAGGTTATGGACGGACACTGAAGCTTTCTTT
15,-,TRBJ2-3,TRBV7-6,many,CASSLAVHSTDTQYF,TGTGCCAGCAGCTTAGCGGTGCATAGCACAGATACGCAGTATTTT
14,TRBD2,TRBJ2-7,TRBV9,-,CASSVDGRAYEQYF,TGTGCCAGCAGCGTAGACGGGAGGGCCTACGAGCAGTACTTC
15,TRBD1,TRBJ2-7,TRBV11-3,many,CASSRRDRKSYEQYF,TGTGCCAGCAGCCGTCGGGACAGGAAATCCTACGAGCAGTACTTC
16,-,TRBJ2-3,TRBV5-1,-,CASSTTRDTSTDTQYF,TGCGCCAGCAGCACTACCCGGGACACAAGCACAGATACGCAGTATTTT
13,-,TRBJ1-5,TRBV6-8,few,CASSSTANQPQHF,TGTGCCAGCAGTTCGACAGCTAATCAGCCCCAGCATTTT
16,TRBD1,TRBJ2-2,TRBV6-8,medium-sized,CASSSPGQGGTGELFF,TGTGCCAGCAGTTCCCCAGGACAGGGCGGCACCGGGGAGCTGTTTTTT
14,-,TRBJ2-1,TRBV6-8,-,CASSSRGSYNEQFF,TGTGCCAGCAGTTCCAGGGGATCCTACAATGAGCAGTTCTTC
15,TRBD1,TRBJ1-4,TRBV29-1,-,CSVATGGLVGEKLFF,TGCAGCGTTGCCACAGGGGGCTTAGTTGGAGAAAAACTGTTTTTT
14,-,TRBJ1-2,TRBV11-3,many,CASSLEVGNYGYTF,TGTGCCAGCAGCTTAGAAGTTGGTAACTATGGCTACACCTTC
14,TRBD1,TRBJ2-2,TRBV14,-,CASSRDRGTGELFF,TGTGCCAGCAGCCGGGACAGGGGCACCGGGGAGCTGTTTTTT
17,-,TRBJ2-6,TRBV6-8,few,CASSPQGLSSGANVLTF,TGTGCCAGCAGTCCCCAAGGACTCTCCTCTGGGGCCAACGTCCTGACTTTC
17,TRBD1,TRBJ1-1,TRBV7-6,-,CASSLGTGGYLNTEAFF,TGTGCCAGCAGCTTAGGGACAGGGGGTTATCTGAACACTGAAGCTTTCTTT
16,TRBD2,TRBJ2-5,TRBV29-1,-,CSAWWWEGRREETQYF,TGCAGCGCCTGGTGGTGGGAGGGCCGAAGAGAAGAGACCCAGTACTTC
12,-,TRBJ1-2,TRBV6-8,few,CASSYGPGGYTF,TGTGCCAGCAGTTACGGCCCCGGGGGCTACACCTTC
15,-,TRBJ1-1,TRBV11-3,many,CASSLEYDRLTAAFF,TGTGCCAGCAGCTTAGAATACGACCGTCTCACCGCAGCTTTCTTT
15,-,TRBJ2-7,TRBV5-1,-,CASSPPARQLAEQYF,TGCGCCAGCAGCCCACCCGCCCGACAGTTAGCCGAGCAGTACTTC
14,-,TRBJ2-7,TRBV5-1,-,CASTPINRGNEQYF,TGCGCCAGCACTCCCATTAACCGAGGAAACGAGCAGTACTTC
15,TRBD1,TRBJ2-2,TRBV11-3,many,CASSRGTGAAGELFF,TGTGCCAGCAGTAGAGGGACAGGAGCTGCCGGGGAGCTGTTTTTT
14,-,TRBJ2-5,TRBV10-2,-,CASMKGASQETQYF,TGCGCCAGCATGAAGGGAGCCAGCCAAGAGACCCAGTACTTC
15,TRBD1,TRBJ1-4,TRBV11-3,many,CASSLGGQGGEKLFF,TGTGCCAGCAGCTTGGGCGGACAGGGCGGTGAAAAACTGTTTTTT
18,TRBD2,TRBJ2-1,TRBV15,-,CATSRAGASGGPGGEQFF,TGTGCCACCAGCAGAGCAGGTGCCAGCGGGGGCCCTGGGGGAGAGCAGTTCTTC
17,-,TRBJ2-5,TRBV11-3,-,CASSSFIQRDLQETQYF,TGTGCCAGCAGCTCGTTTATACAGAGAGACCTTCAAGAGACCCAGTACTTC
11,-,TRBJ2-5,TRBV30,few,CAWTSRETQYF,TGTGCCTGGACATCCCGTGAGACCCAGTACTTC
13,-,TRBJ1-3,TRBV19,-,CASRIQAGNTIYF,TGTGCCAGTAGGATACAGGCTGGAAACACCATATATTTT
17,TRBD2,TRBJ2-3,TRBV10-3,few,CAISEYASGKNPDTQYF,TGTGCCATCAGTGAGTACGCTAGCGGGAAGAATCCAGATACGCAGTATTTT
13,-,TRBJ2-4,TRBV29-1,-,CSVTQGPKNIQYF,TGCAGCGTCACGCAGGGGCCCAAAAACATTCAGTACTTC
15,TRBD1,TRBJ2-5,TRBV11-3,few,CASSLGQGVMETQYF,TGTGCCAGCAGCTTGGGACAGGGCGTTATGGAGACCCAGTACTTC
14,-,TRBJ1-1,TRBV11-3,medium-sized,CASSFTGADTEAFF,TGTGCCAGCAGCTTTACGGGGGCCGACACTGAAGCTTTCTTT
15,TRBD2,TRBJ2-1,TRBV9,medium-sized,CASSGGLAGVNEQFF,TGTGCCAGCAGCGGGGGACTAGCGGGCGTCAATGAGCAGTTCTTC
14,TRBD2,TRBJ2-1,TRBV11-3,many,CASSQLALYNEQFF,TGTGCCAGCAGCCAACTAGCGTTGTACAATGAGCAGTTCTTC